This T cell receptor (beta chain) came from a study of OX40 agonist ivuxolimab in advanced cancers. Study-wide findings and caveats: Among expanded peripheral T cells, antigen specificity went undetermined.

Comment on this clone: Its antigen remains unknown.

Assay used: immunoSEQ multiplex PCR; TCRdb lists only in-frame clones, some missing. The table lists under 100,000 clones, around 85% of them singletons, with 5% to 7% in the top ten. This sequence originates from an adult with an advanced solid tumor such as melanoma, head and neck, liver or kidney cancer. The material sequenced was CD4+ or CD8+ T cells sorted from blood, taken in a trial of the OX40 agonist ivuxolimab.

CDR3 sequence: CASSQPGLAGVEQYF. In DNA, the CDR3 is TGCGCCAGCAGCCAACCGGGACTAGCGGGAGTCGAGCAGTACTTC. This rearrangement joins TRBV4-1 to TRBJ2-7, with 14 nucleotides matching TRBD2. Germline loops: CDR1 MGHRA, CDR2 YSYEKL. The CDR3 has 15 residues. Trimming cost V 2 bases and J 6 bases; bases outside gene matches: 3.